These 19 T cell receptor beta chains were sequenced from one sample in a study of brain metastases from non-small cell lung cancer. Sequencing used immunoSEQ multiplex PCR; TCRdb keeps in-frame clones, though not all of them. The sample has about 1,600 clones, over 65% seen once. Input material: tumor-adjacent normal tissue. Receptors originate from a donor at least 40 years old with non-small cell lung cancer.

By share, this clone counts as large. The J gene is TRBJ1-6, the V gene TRBV28; TRBD1 agrees at 9 bases. Losses at the gene ends were 7 bases for V and 9 bases for J; bases not matched to a gene: 7. Germline V CDR1 and CDR2: MDHEN, SYDVKM. This CDR3 comprises 14 residues. For the CDR3, the DNA is TGTGCCAGCACTTACAGGGGGCGGCGTTCACCCCTCCACTTT. It specifies CASTYRGRRSPLHF. Complete variable domain (other parts from reference TRBV28 and TRBJ1-6): DVKVTQSSRYLVKRTGEKVFLECVQDMDHENMFWYRQDPGLGLRLIYFSYDVKMKEKGDIPEGYSVSREKKERFSLILESASTNQTSMYLCASTYRGRRSPLHFGNGTRLTVT.

This clone was detected once. The chain links TRBV7-2 to TRBJ2-7; 7 bases align to TRBD2. The CDR3 has 16 residues. J gave up 0 bases and V 1 base, and 6 bases lay outside the gene matches. The germline V gene has CDR1 SGHTA and CDR2 FQGNSA. CDR3 region: CASSLEGASGSYEQYF. The CDR3 DNA reads as TGTGCCAGCAGCTTAGAAGGGGCTAGCGGCTCCTACGAGCAGTACTTC. The whole variable domain, remainder taken from reference TRBV7-2 and TRBJ2-7, is GAGVSQSPSNKVTEKGKDVELRCDPISGHTALYWYRQSLGQGLEFLIYFQGNSAPDKSGLPSDRFSAERTGGSVSTLTIQRTQQEDSAVYLCASSLEGASGSYEQYFGPGTRLTVT.

The chain links TRBV10-3 to TRBJ2-1; D not certain. Germline CDR1 is ENHRY and CDR2 is SYGVKD. V shed 3 bases and J shed 5 bases, with 8 bases lying between them. The CDR3 extends over 13 amino acids. CDR3: CAISDPPHNEQFF. CDR3 sequence (DNA): TGTGCCATCAGTGACCCCCCTCACAATGAGCAGTTCTTC.

The rearrangement joins TRBV24-1 to TRBJ1-5; no reliable D call. CDR1 is KGHDR, CDR2 SFDVKD, per germline. The CDR3 is 15 residues long. Trimming took off 4 bases at V and 2 bases at J, with 11 bases between the two ends. The CDR3 sequence is CATSESSPGNQPQHF. The CDR3 DNA sequence: TGTGCCACCAGTGAGTCATCACCGGGCAATCAGCCCCAGCATTTT.

The chain has TRBV6-6 and TRBJ2-2, with 7 bases fitting TRBD1. Unmatched junction bases numbered 2, after V lost 0 bases and J lost 4 bases. The CDR3 has 15 residues. Germline V gene data show CDR1 as MNHNY and CDR2 as SVGAGI (reference sequence). Here the CDR3 reads CASSYSRTGTGELFF. As DNA, the CDR3 is TGTGCCAGCAGTTACTCGAGGACAGGCACCGGGGAGCTGTTTTTT.

The rearrangement uses TRBV25-1 and TRBJ2-7; possibly TRBD2 for D (7 bases). Germline V gene sequence: CDR1 MGHDK, CDR2 SYGVNS. With 6 bases removed from V and 5 bases from J, the gap between germline ends came to 14 bases. The CDR3 covers 13 residues. CDR3 bases: TGTGCCAGCAGAAGAGGGGGGGCCCACGAGCAGTACTTC. Translation: CASRRGGAHEQYF.

The V gene is TRBV29-1, the J gene TRBJ2-2; 12 positions match TRBD2. Germline V gene data show CDR1 as SQVTM and CDR2 as ANQGSEA. CDR3 length equals 15 residues. The trim removed 7 bases at V and 4 bases at J, leaving 7 bases unmatched. The CDR3: CSARLAGVSTGELFF. In DNA form, the CDR3 reads TGCAGCGCACGACTAGCGGGAGTAAGCACCGGGGAGCTGTTTTTT.

CDR3 nucleotide sequence: TGTGCCAGCAGAGCCCTAGCGGGAGGGCTTCAGATCAACACCGGGGAGCTGTTTTTT. Translating it yields CASRALAGGLQINTGELFF. The chain links TRBV27 to TRBJ2-2; 12 nucleotides align to TRBD2. Germline CDR1 is MNHEY and CDR2 is SMNVEV (reference sequence). The CDR3 covers 19 residues. V gave up 6 bases and J gave up 2 bases; unmatched junction bases: 13.

On this clone: This clone may be a read error of a much larger clone one base away. The identical CDR3 is also encoded by other nucleotide sequences in the sample. The chain has TRBV4-3 and TRBJ2-2; TRBD2 is a possible D gene (5 bases). The CDR3 runs to 15 residues. The germline V gene encodes CDR1 LGHNA and CDR2 YSLEER. CDR3 DNA sequence: TGCGCCAGCAGCCAAGGCGTCACTAGTACTGGGGAACTGTTTTTT. It yields the protein CASSQGVTSTGELFF.

The rearrangement joins TRBV10-3 to TRBJ2-7, with 11 bases that match TRBD2. Germline values: CDR1 ENHRY, CDR2 SYGVKD. The ends lost 0 bases at V and 3 bases at J; junction bases unmatched: 1. This CDR3 is built from 15 residues. CDR3 residues: CAISESGTSGYEQYF. The CDR3 DNA reads TGTGCCATCAGTGAGTCCGGGACTAGCGGCTACGAGCAGTACTTC.

This clone was detected once. The chain links TRBV27 to TRBJ2-3; 9 bases match TRBD2. V was clipped by 3 bases and J by 8 bases; unmatched bases: 15. This CDR3 region has 17 residues. The germline gives CDR1 MNHEY, CDR2 SMNVEV (reference sequence). The CDR3 loop is CASSFGAGGISGGTQYF. The CDR3 coding sequence is TGTGCCAGCAGTTTTGGGGCGGGAGGGATCTCTGGGGGTACGCAGTATTTT.

This rearrangement joins TRBV2 to TRBJ2-1, with 14 bases aligning to TRBD2. Trimming removed 10 bases from V and 7 bases from J; junction bases left unmatched: 9. The CDR3 has 15 residues. Germline V gene lookup returns CDR1 SNHLY and CDR2 FYNNEI. The CDR3 reads CATSGTSGSRNEQFF. The CDR3 DNA sequence: TGTGCCACCTCCGGGACTAGCGGGAGTCGTAATGAGCAGTTCTTC.

The chain links TRBV6-1 to TRBJ2-3; no clear D. The ends were cut back, 2 bases at V and 6 bases at J, with 6 bases in the middle. CDR1 and CDR2 (germline): MNHNS, SASEGT. The CDR3 consists of 12 residues. DNA for the CDR3: TGTGCCAGCAGTGAACGTGGGGATACGCAGTATTTT. Translated, it gives CASSERGDTQYF.

The chain uses TRBV13 and TRBJ2-7; a weak D match, TRBD1 (5 bases). CDR3 length: 14 residues. V was shortened by 7 bases and J by 1 base, with 14 bases between the two germline ends. Germline CDR1 is PRHDT and CDR2 is FYEKMQ (reference sequence). CDR3 in DNA: TGTGCCAGCACCAGCCGACAGTTTTCCTACGAGCAGTACTTC. Translating gives CASTSRQFSYEQYF.

This chain joins TRBV7-8 and TRBJ2-7; TRBD1 agrees at 7 bases. The germline V gene encodes CDR1 SGHVS and CDR2 FQNEAQ. The length of the CDR3 is 15 residues. V was clipped by 1 base and J by 4 bases; unmatched bases: 7. CDR3 DNA sequence: TGTGCCAGCAGCTTAGGAGGGGGCGCGATGTACGAGCAGTACTTC. This translates into CASSLGGGAMYEQYF.

This clone was picked up one time. The V and J genes are TRBV9 and TRBJ2-1; possibly TRBD2 for D (7 bases). V was clipped by 0 bases and J by 6 bases, with 16 bases between them. Germline assignment: CDR1 SGDLS and CDR2 YYNGEE. The CDR3 sequence is 16 residues long. DNA for the CDR3: TGTGCCAGCAGCGTAGCTAGGGGGGAGGGCCTCAATGAGCAGTTCTTC. Translating gives CASSVARGEGLNEQFF.

The V gene is TRBV24-1, the J gene TRBJ2-7; TRBD1 matches at 7 bases. The CDR3 has 12 residues. CDR1 and CDR2 (germline): KGHDR, SFDVKD. Trimming at V came to 5 bases and at J to 3 bases, leaving 0 bases not matched to a gene. CDR3 loop: CATSGQGYEQYF. CDR3 coding DNA: TGTGCCACCAGTGGACAGGGCTACGAGCAGTACTTC.

The gene calls are TRBV10-3 and TRBJ2-1, with 7 bases matching TRBD1. The CDR3 extends over 14 amino acids. Trimming at V came to 3 bases and at J to 5 bases, leaving 4 bases not matched to a gene. Germline V CDR1 and CDR2: ENHRY, SYGVKD. The CDR3 sequence is CAISEPGQNNEQFF. The CDR3 DNA follows: TGTGCCATCAGTGAACCGGGACAGAACAATGAGCAGTTCTTC.

J is TRBJ1-1 and V is TRBV7-9; D might be TRBD1 (6 bases). Germline loops: CDR1 SEHNR, CDR2 FQNEAQ (reference sequence). This CDR3 spans 15 amino acids. V lost 1 base and J lost 6, with 15 bases in between. CDR3 sequence (DNA): TGTGCCAGCAGCTTAGGTGGGGGGCACAGGTCTGAAGCTTTCTTT. Translation gives CASSLGGGHRSEAFF. The variable domain in full, with the rest retrieved from reference TRBV7-9 and TRBJ1-1, is DTGVSQNPRHKITKRGQNVTFRCDPISEHNRLYWYRQTLGQGPEFLTYFQNEAQLEKSRLLSDRFSAERPKGSFSTLEIQRTEQGDSAMYLCASSLGGGHRSEAFFGQGTRLTVV.